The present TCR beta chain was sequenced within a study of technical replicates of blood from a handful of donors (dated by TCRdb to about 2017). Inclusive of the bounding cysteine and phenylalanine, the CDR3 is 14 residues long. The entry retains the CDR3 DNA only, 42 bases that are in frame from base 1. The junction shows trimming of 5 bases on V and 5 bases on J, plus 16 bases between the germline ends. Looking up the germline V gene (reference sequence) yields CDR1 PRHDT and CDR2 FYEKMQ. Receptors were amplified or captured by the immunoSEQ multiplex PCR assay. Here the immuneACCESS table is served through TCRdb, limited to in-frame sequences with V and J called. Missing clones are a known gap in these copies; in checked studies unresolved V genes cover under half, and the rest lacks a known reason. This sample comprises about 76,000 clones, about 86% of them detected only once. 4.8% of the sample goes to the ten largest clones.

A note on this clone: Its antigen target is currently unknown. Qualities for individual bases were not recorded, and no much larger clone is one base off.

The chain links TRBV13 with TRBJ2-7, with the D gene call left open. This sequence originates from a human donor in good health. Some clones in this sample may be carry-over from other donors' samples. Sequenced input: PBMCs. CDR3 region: CASSPLGTRDEQYF. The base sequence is TGTGCCAGCAGCCCCCTCGGTACCCGAGACGAGCAGTACTTC.